The 31 T cell receptor beta chains below were found in one sample sequenced in a study of T cell repertoires in cytomegalovirus infection. TCRdb ran MiXCR on the reads and lists one entry per CDR3 protein. Of about 310,000 distinct CDR3 sequences listed, roughly a sixth were seen once; the top ten hold 12%. Sequencing was done on a sample of PBMCs. These receptors all come from a human donor in good health (CMV status not recorded). Some clones in this sample may be carry-over from other donors' samples.

The sample holds many counts of this clonotype. The rearrangement joins TRBV12-3 or TRBV12-4 to TRBJ2-3; no clear D gene. Trimming shortened V by 5 bases and J by 4 bases, and 4 bases separated the two germline ends. CDR3 length: 11 residues. This CDR3 reads CASSVSDTQYF. The CDR3 DNA follows: TGTGCCAGCAGTGTCTCAGATACGCAGTATTTT.

In its sample, this clonotype was seen once. The gene calls are TRBV4-1 and TRBJ1-4; D is possibly TRBD1 (5 bases). The germline V gene encodes CDR1 MGHRA and CDR2 YSYEKL. V lost 5 bases and J 2 bases, leaving 12 bases between the germline ends. The CDR3 spans 15 residues. The CDR3 loop reads CASSVAGNTNEKLFF. DNA of the CDR3: TGCGCCAGCAGCGTTGCAGGGAATACTAATGAAAAACTGTTTTTT.

In this sample, this clonotype turned up many times. The V gene is TRBV7-2, the J gene TRBJ2-3; no clear D gene. The CDR3 sequence is 14 residues long. Germline-derived CDR1 and CDR2 are SGHTA and FQGNSA. The germline V and J ends were trimmed by 1 base and 6 bases, with 11 bases remaining between them. This chain's CDR3 is CASSLGQKEDTQYF. In nucleotides, the CDR3 is TGTGCCAGCAGCTTAGGGCAGAAAGAGGATACGCAGTATTTT.

J is TRBJ2-5 and V is TRBV5-1, with D possibly being TRBD2 (5 bases). The CDR3 runs 15 residues. V lost 4 bases and J lost 2, with 15 bases in between. Germline V lookup: CDR1 SGHRS, CDR2 YFSETQ. The CDR3 loop reads CASSPLPGTQETQYF. The DNA of the CDR3 is TGCGCCAGCAGCCCCCTACCGGGAACGCAAGAGACCCAGTACTTC.

There are many counts of this clonotype. The genes are TRBV7-9 and TRBJ2-3; no reliable D call. The CDR3 totals 14 residues. Germline lookup yields CDR1 SEHNR and CDR2 FQNEAQ (reference sequence). V gave up 3 bases and J gave up 2 bases, with 9 bases separating them. In DNA form, the CDR3 reads TGTGCCAGCAGCTTGGCGCTCGCCACAGATACGCAGTATTTT. Amino acids: CASSLALATDTQYF.

The sample holds a few counts of this clonotype. V is TRBV20-1 and J is TRBJ1-6; TRBD1 is a possible D gene (6 bases). Trimming removed 6 bases from V and 7 bases from J, with 13 bases in between. CDR1 is DFQATT, CDR2 SNEGSKA, per germline (reference sequence). The length of the CDR3 is 13 residues. The CDR3 is CSAQQGWNSPLHF. For the CDR3, the DNA is TGCAGTGCGCAACAGGGTTGGAATTCACCCCTCCACTTT.

This clonotype was recorded many times. V and J are TRBV7-8 and TRBJ2-1; D possibly matches TRBD1 or TRBD2 (6 bases each). CDR1 and CDR2 from the germline V gene are SGHVS and FQNEAQ. V lost 4 bases and J 8 bases, leaving 9 bases between the germline ends. The CDR3 sequence is 12 residues long. Here the CDR3 DNA reads TGTGCCAGCAGCTGGGGGGCCGATGAGCAGTTCTTC. As protein: CASSWGADEQFF. Variable domain in full (rest from reference TRBV7-8 and TRBJ2-1): GAGVSQSPRYKVAKRGQDVALRCDPISGHVSLFWYQQALGQGPEFLTYFQNEAQLDKSGLPSDRFFAERPEGSVSTLKIQRTQQEDSAVYLCASSWGADEQFFGPGTRLTVL.

This clonotype occurred many times. The chain couples TRBV7-2 to TRBJ1-2; 7 nucleotides agree with TRBD1. V lost 6 bases to trimming and J lost 7 bases; unmatched junction nucleotides: 11. This CDR3 contains 14 residues. Looked up from germline, CDR1 is SGHTA and CDR2 is FQGNSA. The CDR3 DNA follows: TGTGCCAGCAGTCAGACGAGGGGGCGGTCTGGCTACACCTTC. Translation: CASSQTRGRSGYTF.

V usage is TRBV19 and J usage is TRBJ1-5; TRBD1 matches 9 bases. The V gene end was trimmed by 4 bases and the J gene end by 7 bases; junction bases not matched to a gene: 11. The CDR3 has 16 amino acids. CDR1 is LNHDA and CDR2 is SQIVND in the germline V gene (reference sequence). The CDR3 reads CASSTIGQGRGQPQHF. The DNA of the CDR3 is TGTGCCAGTAGTACTATAGGACAGGGGAGAGGGCAGCCCCAGCATTTT.

The table lists this clonotype with many counts. The V and J genes are TRBV25-1 and TRBJ1-2, with D possibly matching TRBD1 (5 bases). Per the germline V gene, CDR1 is MGHDK and CDR2 is SYGVNS. The V end was cut by 1 base, the J end by 4 bases, with 16 bases between. This CDR3 region has 16 residues. The CDR3 DNA sequence: TGTGCCAGCAGTGAATGGGGACTCATAACCCCCTATGGCTACACCTTC. Protein sequence: CASSEWGLITPYGYTF.

This clonotype has only a few counts. The rearrangement joins TRBV11-2 to TRBJ2-7; tentatively, D is TRBD1 (6 bases). Trimming stripped 1 base from V and 7 bases from J, with 11 bases between. The CDR3 sequence is 13 residues long. The germline gives CDR1 SGHAT, CDR2 FQNNGV. Here the CDR3 DNA reads TGTGCCAGCAGCTTAGGGGCAGGGACAGAGCAGTACTTC. It codes for CASSLGAGTEQYF.

The V and J genes are TRBV19 and TRBJ2-3; D might be TRBD2 (6 bases). The CDR3 runs 14 residues. V shed 5 bases and J shed 0 bases, with 9 bases lying between them. Germline V lookup: CDR1 LNHDA, CDR2 SQIVND (reference sequence). CDR3 protein: CASSEGTSTDTQYF. The CDR3 DNA reads as TGTGCCAGTAGTGAAGGGACTAGCACAGATACGCAGTATTTT.

This chain joins TRBV3-1 and TRBJ2-7; TRBD1 might be the D (6 bases). The CDR3 covers 14 residues. V was cut by 5 bases and J by 1 base, with 12 bases left in between. Germline CDR1 is LGHDT and CDR2 is YNNKEL (reference sequence). The CDR3 nucleotides read TGTGCCAGCAGCTTTCAGGGGAATTCCTACGAGCAGTACTTC. This gives the protein CASSFQGNSYEQYF.

The rearrangement links TRBV18 to TRBJ1-3; perhaps TRBD1 as D (5 bases). The CDR3 is made up of 15 amino acids. The germline CDR1 and CDR2 sequences are KGHSH and LQKENI. V was clipped by 3 bases and J by 0 bases, with 9 bases between them. CDR3 in DNA: TGTGCCAGCTCACCGGGGGAGAGCTCTGGAAACACCATATATTTT. Translation gives CASSPGESSGNTIYF.

This clonotype appeared a few times. The genes are TRBV7-9 and TRBJ1-2; tentatively, D is TRBD1 (5 bases). Germline CDR1 reads SEHNR; CDR2 reads FQNEAQ (reference sequence). CDR3 length: 15 residues. Deletions cut 5 bases from V and 0 bases from J, with 13 bases between. The CDR3 nucleotides are TGTGCCAGCAGCCCCGATGGAGGGGCTAACTATGGCTACACCTTC. Translation gives CASSPDGGANYGYTF.

At least ten counts were recorded for this clonotype. This chain's CDR3 is CASSLFGEQFF. The CDR3 nucleotides are TGTGCCAGCAGCTTATTTGGTGAGCAGTTCTTC. The V gene is TRBV7-8, the J gene TRBJ2-1; no firm D call. Trimming took off 2 bases at V and 9 bases at J, with 5 bases between the two ends. CDR1 is SGHVS and CDR2 is FQNEAQ in the germline V gene. There are 11 residues in the CDR3.

This clonotype was picked up many times. V gene TRBV24-1 combines with J gene TRBJ2-1; D uncertain. The germline V gene has CDR1 KGHDR and CDR2 SFDVKD. V dropped 3 bases and J dropped 8 bases, with 16 bases sitting between them. The CDR3 loop spans 15 amino acids. CDR3 bases: TGTGCCACCAGTGATCCATTAATTGGGGTCGATGAGCAGTTCTTC. This translates into CATSDPLIGVDEQFF.

The V call is TRBV20-1, the J call TRBJ1-2, with 8 positions matching TRBD1. The CDR3 runs to 13 residues. V dropped 7 bases and J dropped 5; count of bases not matched to a gene: 9. The germline V gene encodes CDR1 DFQATT and CDR2 SNEGSKA (reference sequence). The CDR3 DNA follows: TGCAGTGTCCGCGGACAGGGAGGGTATGGCTACACCTTC. It encodes CSVRGQGGYGYTF.

The sample holds a few counts of this clonotype. V is TRBV12-3 or TRBV12-4 and J is TRBJ2-7; TRBD2 matches 7 bases. V lost 6 bases, J lost 4 bases, and 12 bases stayed unmatched. The CDR3 totals 15 residues. The CDR3 DNA reads as TGTGCCAGCAGCCCGGCAGCGGGGTCTATGTACGAGCAGTACTTC. Translation gives CASSPAAGSMYEQYF.

This clonotype was picked up many times. The chain has TRBV7-2 and TRBJ2-3, with 7 nucleotides matching TRBD1. The ends lost 6 bases at V and 4 bases at J; junction bases unmatched: 4. From germline, CDR1 is SGHTA and CDR2 FQGNSA. The CDR3 is made up of 13 amino acids. In DNA form, the CDR3 reads TGTGCCAGCAGGTCAGGGGGTGCAGATACGCAGTATTTT. Translated: CASRSGGADTQYF. The variable domain in full, with the rest retrieved from reference TRBV7-2 and TRBJ2-3, is GAGVSQSPSNKVTEKGKDVELRCDPISGHTALYWYRQSLGQGLEFLIYFQGNSAPDKSGLPSDRFSAERTGGSVSTLTIQRTQQEDSAVYLCASRSGGADTQYFGPGTRLTVL.

At least ten counts were recorded for this clonotype. The CDR3 nucleotides are TGTGCCAGCAGCTGGGGGGGGAAGGAGCAGTACTTC. Amino acids: CASSWGGKEQYF. The rearrangement uses TRBV7-2 and TRBJ2-7, with 7 positions matching TRBD2. The CDR3 has 12 amino acids. Germline trimming cut 4 bases from V and 7 bases from J; bases unmatched to any gene: 4. The germline V gene encodes CDR1 SGHTA and CDR2 FQGNSA.

Only a few counts were recorded for this clonotype. The V gene is TRBV6-2 or TRBV6-3, the J gene TRBJ1-1, with TRBD1 as a possible D gene (5 bases). CDR1 MNHEY and CDR2 SVGEGT come from the germline V gene. Trimming removed 2 bases at V and 5 bases at J, with 9 bases between. The CDR3 sequence is 13 residues long. The CDR3 nucleotides are TGTGCCAGCAGTTACGAGGGGCCGACTGAAGCTTTCTTT. Translation: CASSYEGPTEAFF.

This chain connects TRBV29-1 to TRBJ2-7; TRBD1 agrees at 11 bases. CDR3 length: 14 residues. Germline loops: CDR1 SQVTM, CDR2 ANQGSEA. The junction had 9 bases not matched to a gene; V was cut back by 7 bases and J by 4 bases. Written as DNA, the CDR3 is TGCAGCGCCTTAGGACAGGGGGCGAATTACGAGCAGTACTTC. Protein sequence: CSALGQGANYEQYF.

This clonotype appeared a few times. The CDR3 here is CASSLLPTNEKLFF. CDR3 sequence (DNA): TGTGCCAGCAGTTTATTGCCGACTAATGAAAAACTGTTTTTT. J is TRBJ1-4 and V is TRBV12-3 or TRBV12-4; no reliable D call. V lost 2 bases and J 2 bases, leaving 6 bases between the germline ends. There are 14 residues in the CDR3.

This clonotype was observed many times. This sequence joins TRBV7-2 and TRBJ2-1; D call uncertain. V was cut by 2 bases and J by 2 bases, with 7 bases left in between. The germline V gene has CDR1 SGHTA and CDR2 FQGNSA. The CDR3 has 14 amino acids. CDR3 region: CASSLSVTYNEQFF. The CDR3, as DNA: TGTGCCAGCAGCTTATCTGTCACCTACAATGAGCAGTTCTTC.

In this sample, this clonotype turned up many times. The chain carries TRBV4-1 and TRBJ1-2, with 8 bases aligning to TRBD1. This CDR3 is 18 amino acids long. CDR1 and CDR2 from the germline V gene are MGHRA and YSYEKL. J lost 2 bases, V lost 1 base, and 12 bases had no gene match. The CDR3 bases are TGCGCCAGCAGCCAAGCCCCTAGCGGGACAGGATCAAACTATGGCTACACCTTC. Encoded protein: CASSQAPSGTGSNYGYTF.

Only one count was recorded for this clonotype. V and J are TRBV4-2 and TRBJ1-5; no firm D call. Between the trimmed V and J ends, which lost 0 bases and 7 bases, there was a span of 13 bases. The germline CDR1 and CDR2 sequences are LGHNA and YNFKEQ. CDR3 length: 15 amino acids. CDR3 DNA sequence: TGTGCCAGCAGCCAAGATCGGACCGCTAGGCAGCCCCAGCATTTT. It encodes CASSQDRTARQPQHF.

About this clonotype: With a much larger clone just one base away, this may be a read error. The J gene is TRBJ1-1, the V gene TRBV7-6, with D maybe TRBD1 (5 bases). CDR3 length: 15 amino acids. Looked up from germline, CDR1 is SGHVS and CDR2 is FNYEAQ. CDR3 in amino acids: CANSVSAVRDTEAFF. DNA of the CDR3: TGTGCCAACAGCGTCTCAGCAGTCAGGGACACTGAAGCTTTCTTT.

This clonotype has just a few counts. The V and J genes are TRBV2 and TRBJ2-5, with 11 bases aligning to TRBD2. Germline lookup yields CDR1 SNHLY and CDR2 FYNNEI. V gave up 5 bases and J gave up 5 bases; unmatched junction bases: 7. CDR3 length: 15 residues. The chain's CDR3 is CASSQSSGGRETQYF. CDR3 nucleotides: TGTGCCAGCAGTCAGTCTAGCGGGGGGAGGGAGACCCAGTACTTC.

This clonotype showed up just a few times. V and J are TRBV20-1 and TRBJ2-7; 13 bases align to TRBD2. Germline V gives CDR1 DFQATT, CDR2 SNEGSKA (reference sequence). The CDR3 has 15 residues. The J segment lost 4 bases and the V segment lost 3 bases, leaving 6 bases of the junction unmatched. The CDR3 region is CSASDGTSGVYEQYF. The CDR3 DNA sequence: TGCAGTGCTAGTGACGGGACTAGCGGGGTATACGAGCAGTACTTC.

At least ten counts were recorded for this clonotype. This chain uses TRBV7-2 with TRBJ2-7; 9 positions agree with TRBD2. The ends lost 4 bases at V and 2 bases at J; junction bases unmatched: 3. The CDR3 sequence is 14 residues long. CDR1 SGHTA and CDR2 FQGNSA come from the germline V gene. The CDR3 region is CASSSAGGPYEQYF. For the CDR3, the DNA is TGTGCCAGCAGCTCAGCGGGGGGCCCCTACGAGCAGTACTTC.